This T cell receptor beta chain comes out of a study of shared clonotypes between healthy human individuals. Data came from immunoSEQ multiplex PCR; TCRdb stores just in-frame clones and leaves some out. The sample shows 2 million to 3 million clones, over 85% of them seen only once. This clone was counted between two and nine times. Germline CDR1 reads MDHEN; CDR2 reads SYDVKM. V lost 6 bases and J 3 bases, leaving 14 bases between the germline ends. The CDR3 has 14 residues. The rearrangement links TRBV28 to TRBJ1-1; D is possibly TRBD1 (5 bases). Sequenced: naive CD4+ T cells from PBMCs. Stated subset: CD45RA+ positively selected. This clonotype originated in a man aged 18 to 29 in good health. Some clones in this sample may be carry-over from other donors' samples. For the CDR3, the DNA is TGTGCCAGCAGAATTCAGGGTGCGCACACTGAAGCTTTCTTT. It codes for CASRIQGAHTEAFF. Drawing the rest from reference TRBV28 and TRBJ1-1, the complete variable domain is DVKVTQSSRYLVKRTGEKVFLECVQDMDHENMFWYRQDPGLGLRLIYFSYDVKMKEKGDIPEGYSVSREKKERFSLILESASTNQTSMYLCASRIQGAHTEAFFGQGTRLTVV.